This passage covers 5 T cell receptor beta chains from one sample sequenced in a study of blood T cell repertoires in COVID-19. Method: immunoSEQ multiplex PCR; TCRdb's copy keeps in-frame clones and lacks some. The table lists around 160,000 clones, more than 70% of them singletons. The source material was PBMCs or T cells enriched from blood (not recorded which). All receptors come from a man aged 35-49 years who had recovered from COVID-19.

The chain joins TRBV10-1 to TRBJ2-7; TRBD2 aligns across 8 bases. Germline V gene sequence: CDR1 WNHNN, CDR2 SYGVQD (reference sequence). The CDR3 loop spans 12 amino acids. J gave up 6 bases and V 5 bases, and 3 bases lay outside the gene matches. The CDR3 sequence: CASSRSGGEQYF. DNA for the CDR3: TGCGCCAGCAGTCGGAGCGGGGGCGAGCAGTACTTC.

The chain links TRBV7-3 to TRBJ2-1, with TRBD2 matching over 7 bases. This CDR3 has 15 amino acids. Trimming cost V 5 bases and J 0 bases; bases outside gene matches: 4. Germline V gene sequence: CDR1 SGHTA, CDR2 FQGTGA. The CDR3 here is CASSPLASSYNEQFF. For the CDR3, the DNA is TGTGCCAGCAGCCCACTAGCGTCCTCCTACAATGAGCAGTTCTTC.

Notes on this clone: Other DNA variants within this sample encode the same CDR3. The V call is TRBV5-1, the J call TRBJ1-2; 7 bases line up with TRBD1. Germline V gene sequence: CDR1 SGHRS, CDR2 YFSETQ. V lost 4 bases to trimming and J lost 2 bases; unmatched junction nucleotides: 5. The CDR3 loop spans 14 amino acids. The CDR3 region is CASSPGQTNYGYTF. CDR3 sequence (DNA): TGCGCCAGCAGCCCGGGACAGACGAACTATGGCTACACCTTC.

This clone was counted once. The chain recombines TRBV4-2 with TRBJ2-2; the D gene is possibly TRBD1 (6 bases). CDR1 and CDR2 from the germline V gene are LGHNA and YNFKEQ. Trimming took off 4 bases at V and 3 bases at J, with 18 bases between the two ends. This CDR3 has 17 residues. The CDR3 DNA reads TGTGCCAGCAGCCCCATTCACCAGGGGTCGGACACCGGGGAGCTGTTTTTT. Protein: CASSPIHQGSDTGELFF.

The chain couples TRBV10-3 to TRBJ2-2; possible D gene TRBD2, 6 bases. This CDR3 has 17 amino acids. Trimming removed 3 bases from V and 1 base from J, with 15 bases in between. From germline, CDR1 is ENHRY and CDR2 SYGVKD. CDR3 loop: CAISELGTGKNTGELFF. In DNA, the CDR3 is TGTGCCATCAGTGAACTCGGGACTGGGAAGAACACCGGGGAGCTGTTTTTT.